The rows below give T cell receptor beta chains drawn from one sample of a study of cytomegalovirus exposure and HLA in healthy donors. Only in-frame clones appear in the TCRdb table, and some are missing; sequencing was by immunoSEQ multiplex PCR. This repertoire shows 75,000 to 90,000 clones, about 81% found once; its top ten account for roughly 9%. Specimen: PBMCs. The receptors come from a middle-aged woman in good health and CMV-seropositive. Both conserved end residues are part of each CDR3. A D gene is named only where the DNA matches it firmly. A row's size may be missing; if present it is once, few, many or a size class.

d_gene	v_gene	abundance	j_gene	CDR3aa	CDR3nt
.	TRBV30	.	TRBJ1-5	CAWSVAGVQPQHF	TGTGCCTGGAGTGTAGCAGGGGTCCAGCCCCAGCATTTT
TRBD1	TRBV7-2	.	TRBJ2-7	CASSFGTGVLYEQYF	TGTGCCAGCAGCTTCGGGACAGGGGTGTTGTACGAGCAGTACTTC
TRBD1	TRBV5-1	.	TRBJ1-1	CASSSGTANTEAFF	TGCGCCAGCAGCTCCGGGACAGCCAACACTGAAGCTTTCTTT
TRBD1	TRBV5-5	.	TRBJ1-2	CASSPITGDIYGYTF	TGTGCCAGCAGCCCAATCACAGGGGACATATATGGCTACACCTTC
TRBD1	TRBV6-5	.	TRBJ1-6	CASRRDRNNSPLHF	TGTGCCAGCAGGAGGGACAGAAATAATTCACCCCTCCACTTT
.	TRBV5-3	.	TRBJ2-2	CARSLVVTSTGELFF	TGTGCCAGAAGCTTGGTCGTGACTAGCACCGGGGAGCTGTTTTTT
.	TRBV16	.	TRBJ2-4	CASSLRTAPKNIQYF	TGTGCCAGCAGCCTCCGAACAGCCCCGAAAAACATTCAGTACTTC
.	TRBV7-9	.	TRBJ2-5	CASSFLGGRPEETQYF	TGTGCCAGCAGTTTTTTGGGGGGGCGGCCTGAAGAGACCCAGTACTTC
.	TRBV30	.	TRBJ2-2	CAWSPGGLPGGELFF	TGTGCCTGGAGTCCAGGGGGACTCCCGGGCGGGGAGCTGTTTTTT
TRBD2	TRBV7-9	few	TRBJ2-1	CASSPHERGHNEQFF	TGTGCCAGCAGCCCTCACGAGCGGGGGCACAATGAGCAGTTCTTC
.	TRBV15	once	TRBJ2-7	CATSRDPEGDYEQYF	TGTGCCACCAGCAGAGATCCGGAAGGGGACTACGAGCAGTACTTC
.	TRBV28	.	TRBJ2-7	CASSLEAGRSYEQYF	TGTGCCAGCAGTTTGGAGGCAGGTCGCTCCTACGAGCAGTACTTC
.	TRBV13	.	TRBJ2-1	CASSPDSGSYNEQFF	TGTGCCAGCAGTCCTGACAGTGGGTCATACAATGAGCAGTTCTTC
.	TRBV6-1	.	TRBJ2-7	CASSEEGAGWAYEQYF	TGTGCCAGCAGTGAAGAAGGGGCAGGGTGGGCCTACGAGCAGTACTTC
.	TRBV29-1	.	TRBJ1-2	CSVGGGAQRHGYTF	TGCAGCGTTGGAGGAGGGGCGCAGAGGCATGGCTACACCTTC
.	TRBV18	.	TRBJ2-3	CASSPPTGSTDTQYF	TGTGCCAGCTCACCGCCGACGGGTAGCACAGATACGCAGTATTTT
.	TRBV18	.	TRBJ1-6	CASSPQSPRRGSPLHF	TGTGCCAGCTCACCACAGAGTCCGCGAAGGGGTTCACCCCTCCACTTT
.	TRBV5-1	.	TRBJ2-3	CASSLGGMTSTDTQYF	TGCGCCAGCAGCTTGGGCGGGATGACTAGCACAGATACGCAGTATTTT
.	TRBV19	few	TRBJ1-1	CASTPTDRNTEAFF	TGTGCCAGTACCCCAACCGACAGGAACACTGAAGCTTTCTTT
.	TRBV7-3	.	TRBJ1-1	CASSLTGPGTATEAFF	TGTGCCAGCAGCTTAACTGGTCCGGGAACGGCCACTGAAGCTTTCTTT
TRBD2	TRBV4-3	.	TRBJ2-2	CASSQETSGATNTGELFF	TGCGCCAGCAGCCAAGAGACTAGCGGGGCGACGAACACCGGGGAGCTGTTTTTT
.	TRBV11-1	.	TRBJ1-2	CASRGLNGYTF	TGTGCCAGCAGGGGGCTGAATGGCTACACCTTC
.	TRBV18	few	TRBJ1-1	CASSHDKNTEAFF	TGTGCCAGCTCTCACGACAAGAACACTGAAGCTTTCTTT
.	TRBV28	once	TRBJ2-7	CATTGVSYEQYF	TGTGCCACAACAGGAGTCTCCTACGAGCAGTACTTC
.	TRBV7-9	.	TRBJ1-4	CASSSTTGWVREKLFF	TGTGCCAGCAGCTCCACTACAGGGTGGGTGCGGGAAAAACTGTTTTTT
.	TRBV6-5	.	TRBJ2-5	CASSYKGVVETQYF	TGTGCCAGCAGTTATAAAGGGGTTGTTGAGACCCAGTACTTC
.	TRBV6-6	.	TRBJ2-7	CASIPDHGTGNYEQYF	TGTGCCAGCATCCCCGACCACGGGACTGGTAACTACGAGCAGTACTTC
TRBD2	TRBV27	.	TRBJ2-3	CASSPGLGSYTQYF	TGTGCCAGCAGCCCGGGACTAGGCTCATATACGCAGTATTTT
TRBD1	TRBV6-5	.	TRBJ2-1	CASSYSPTGGNEQFF	TGTGCCAGCAGTTACTCCCCGACAGGGGGCAATGAGCAGTTCTTC
TRBD1	TRBV6-1	.	TRBJ1-1	CASRQGQLTGEAFF	TGTGCCAGCCGACAGGGGCAACTGACAGGCGAAGCTTTCTTT
TRBD1	TRBV10-3	.	TRBJ1-6	CAIRDRETLHF	TGTGCCATCAGGGACAGGGAGACCCTCCACTTT
TRBD1	TRBV7-8	.	TRBJ2-3	CASRTQGAVSDTQYF	TGTGCCAGCAGAACACAGGGGGCTGTTTCAGATACGCAGTATTTT
TRBD1	TRBV29-1	.	TRBJ1-1	CSVADRGRNTEAFF	TGCAGCGTTGCGGACAGGGGCAGGAACACTGAAGCTTTCTTT
.	TRBV11-2	.	TRBJ2-7	CASSYQVSYEQYF	TGTGCCAGCAGTTATCAGGTCTCCTACGAGCAGTACTTC
.	TRBV5-1	.	TRBJ2-6	CASSLTTTGGANVLTF	TGCGCCAGCAGCCTAACAACTACTGGAGGGGCCAACGTCCTGACTTTC
.	TRBV7-2	.	TRBJ1-3	CASSPPRAGNTIYF	TGTGCCAGCAGCCCCCCCAGGGCTGGAAACACCATATATTTT
.	TRBV7-2	.	TRBJ1-6	CASSLRSENSPLHF	TGTGCCAGCAGCTTAAGATCGGAGAATTCACCCCTCCACTTT
TRBD1	TRBV19	.	TRBJ2-5	CASSNYRGKETQYF	TGTGCCAGTAGTAATTACAGGGGGAAAGAGACCCAGTACTTC
TRBD2	TRBV7-2	.	TRBJ2-1	CASSLVSGVQNEQFF	TGTGCCAGCAGCTTAGTAAGCGGGGTACAGAATGAGCAGTTCTTC
.	TRBV6-5	.	TRBJ1-3	CASSYSGGGAIYF	TGTGCCAGCAGTTACTCGGGGGGTGGCGCCATATATTTT
TRBD1	TRBV10-3	.	TRBJ1-4	CAIRKDRAEKLFF	TGTGCCATCAGGAAAGACAGGGCTGAAAAACTGTTTTTT
.	TRBV19	.	TRBJ1-4	CASNPRDATNEKLFF	TGTGCCAGTAACCCCCGGGATGCAACTAATGAAAAACTGTTTTTT
.	TRBV5-6	few	TRBJ1-2	CASTFRSGYTF	TGTGCCAGCACTTTCAGGTCTGGCTACACCTTC
.	TRBV11-2	.	TRBJ2-7	CASSSGQGRLVGNEQYF	TGTGCCAGCAGCTCTGGGCAGGGGCGTTTAGTGGGGAACGAGCAGTACTTC
.	TRBV15	.	TRBJ1-3	CATSKDRISGNTIYF	TGTGCCACCAGCAAGGACAGAATCTCTGGAAACACCATATATTTT
.	TRBV25-1	.	TRBJ1-1	CASSVQGFSEAFF	TGTGCCAGCAGTGTACAGGGTTTCTCTGAAGCTTTCTTT
.	TRBV5-1	few	TRBJ1-2	CASSLGGGYGYTF	TGCGCCAGCAGCTTGGGAGGGGGCTATGGCTACACCTTC
.	TRBV27	.	TRBJ2-7	CASSSGLFGEQYF	TGTGCCAGCAGTTCGGGACTGTTCGGTGAGCAGTACTTC
.	TRBV30	.	TRBJ2-3	CAWSVGLAPNTDTQYF	TGTGCCTGGAGTGTGGGGCTAGCGCCTAACACAGATACGCAGTATTTT
.	TRBV14	.	TRBJ1-2	CASSQEGRYGYTF	TGTGCCAGCAGCCAAGAGGGCCGCTATGGCTACACCTTC
.	TRBV30	.	TRBJ1-5	CAWSSGQLLSPQHF	TGTGCCTGGAGTTCCGGACAGCTTTTGAGTCCCCAGCATTTT
TRBD2	TRBV5-6	.	TRBJ2-5	CASSPTGGGSGQTQYF	TGTGCCAGCAGCCCCACGGGCGGGGGGTCTGGGCAGACCCAGTACTTC
TRBD1	TRBV28	.	TRBJ2-6	CASSLWTGIGANVLTF	TGTGCCAGCAGTTTATGGACAGGGATCGGGGCCAACGTCCTGACTTTC
TRBD2	TRBV13	.	TRBJ2-1	CASRRLAGRVDEQFF	TGTGCCAGCAGACGGCTAGCGGGAAGAGTGGATGAGCAGTTCTTC
.	TRBV6-6	.	TRBJ1-2	CASSLTDEGTGGYTF	TGTGCCAGCAGCCTTACGGACGAGGGAACGGGAGGCTACACCTTC
TRBD1	TRBV30	.	TRBJ1-2	CAWSPSGTGTYYGYTF	TGTGCCTGGAGTCCTTCCGGGACAGGGACCTACTATGGCTACACCTTC
TRBD2	TRBV5-1	.	TRBJ2-5	CASSLEASGETQYF	TGCGCCAGCAGCTTGGAGGCTAGCGGGGAGACCCAGTACTTC